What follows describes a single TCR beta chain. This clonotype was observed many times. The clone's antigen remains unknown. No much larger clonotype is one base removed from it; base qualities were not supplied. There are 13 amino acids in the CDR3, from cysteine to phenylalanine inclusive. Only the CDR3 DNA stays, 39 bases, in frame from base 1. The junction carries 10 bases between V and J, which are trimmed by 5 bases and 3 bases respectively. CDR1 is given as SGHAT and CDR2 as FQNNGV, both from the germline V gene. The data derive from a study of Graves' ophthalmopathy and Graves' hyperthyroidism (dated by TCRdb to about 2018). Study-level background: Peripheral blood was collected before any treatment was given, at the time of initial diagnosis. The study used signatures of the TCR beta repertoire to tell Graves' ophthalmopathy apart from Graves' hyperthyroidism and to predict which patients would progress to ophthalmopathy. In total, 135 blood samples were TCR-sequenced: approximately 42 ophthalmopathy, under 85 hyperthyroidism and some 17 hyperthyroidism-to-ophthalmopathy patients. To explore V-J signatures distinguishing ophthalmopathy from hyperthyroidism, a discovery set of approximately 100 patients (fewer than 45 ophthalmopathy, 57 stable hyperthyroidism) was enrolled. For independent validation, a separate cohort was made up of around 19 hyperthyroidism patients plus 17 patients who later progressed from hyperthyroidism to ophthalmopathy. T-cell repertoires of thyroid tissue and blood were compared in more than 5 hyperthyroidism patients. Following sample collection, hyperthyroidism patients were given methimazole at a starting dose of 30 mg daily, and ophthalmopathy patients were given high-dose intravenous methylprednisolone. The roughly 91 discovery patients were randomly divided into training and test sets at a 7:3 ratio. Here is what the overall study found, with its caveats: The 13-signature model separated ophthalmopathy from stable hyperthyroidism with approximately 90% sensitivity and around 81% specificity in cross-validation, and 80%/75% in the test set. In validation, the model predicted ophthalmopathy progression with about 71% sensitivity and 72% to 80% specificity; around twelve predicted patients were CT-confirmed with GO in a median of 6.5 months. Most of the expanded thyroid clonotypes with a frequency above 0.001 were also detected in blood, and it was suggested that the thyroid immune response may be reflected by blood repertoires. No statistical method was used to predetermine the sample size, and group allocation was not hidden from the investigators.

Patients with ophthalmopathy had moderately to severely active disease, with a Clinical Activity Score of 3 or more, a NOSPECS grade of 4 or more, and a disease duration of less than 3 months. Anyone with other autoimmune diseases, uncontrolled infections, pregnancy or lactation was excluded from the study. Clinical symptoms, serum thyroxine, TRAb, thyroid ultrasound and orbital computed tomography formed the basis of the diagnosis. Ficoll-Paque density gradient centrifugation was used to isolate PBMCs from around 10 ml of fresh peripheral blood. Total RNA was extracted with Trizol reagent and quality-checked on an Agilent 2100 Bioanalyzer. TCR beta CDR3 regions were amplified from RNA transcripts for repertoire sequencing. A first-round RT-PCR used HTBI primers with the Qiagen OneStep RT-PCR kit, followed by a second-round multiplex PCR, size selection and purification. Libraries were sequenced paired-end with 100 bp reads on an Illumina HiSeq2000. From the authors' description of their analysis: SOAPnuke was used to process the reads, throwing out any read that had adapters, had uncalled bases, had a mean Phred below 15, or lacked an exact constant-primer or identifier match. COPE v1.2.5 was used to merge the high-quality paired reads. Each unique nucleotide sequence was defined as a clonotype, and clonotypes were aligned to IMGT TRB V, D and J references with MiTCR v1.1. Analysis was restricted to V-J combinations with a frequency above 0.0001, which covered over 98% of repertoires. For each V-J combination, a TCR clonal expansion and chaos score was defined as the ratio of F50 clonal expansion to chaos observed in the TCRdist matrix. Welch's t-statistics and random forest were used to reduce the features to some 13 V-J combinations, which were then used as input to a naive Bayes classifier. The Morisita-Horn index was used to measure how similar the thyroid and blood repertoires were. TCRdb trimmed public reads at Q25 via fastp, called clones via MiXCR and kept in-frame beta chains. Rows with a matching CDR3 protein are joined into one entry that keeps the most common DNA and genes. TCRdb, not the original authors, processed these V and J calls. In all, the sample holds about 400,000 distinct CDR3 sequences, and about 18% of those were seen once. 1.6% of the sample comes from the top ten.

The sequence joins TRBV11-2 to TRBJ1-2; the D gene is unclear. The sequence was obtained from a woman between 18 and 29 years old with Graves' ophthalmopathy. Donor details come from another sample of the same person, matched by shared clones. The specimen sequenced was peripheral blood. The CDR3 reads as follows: CASSPAGHYGYTF. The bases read TGTGCCAGCAGCCCTGCAGGCCACTATGGCTACACCTTC.